This T cell receptor (beta chain) appears in the sequencing data of a study of T-cell memory formation after mild COVID-19. V was trimmed by 0 bases and J by 1 base, leaving 5 bases between them. Germline loops: CDR1 KGHSH, CDR2 LQKENI. This CDR3 spans 14 amino acids. Constant-segment-primed 5'RACE gave TCR alpha and TCR beta cDNA libraries with sample barcodes and UMIs. Via MiXCR, TCRdb re-called the 5' RACE reads, giving one row per CDR3 protein. The sample has 30,000 to 45,000 distinct CDR3 sequences; over 10% are singletons. Study-wide results and caveats: Mainly in CM and EM were contracting CD4+ clones; CD8+ were in EMRA. Whereas later expanders leaned CD4+, clones contracting day 15 to 85 showed a balanced CD4/CD8 makeup. Memory from before infection featured some responding clones, which suggests cross-reactive memory joined.

The table lists this clonotype with many counts. Antigen: not known. Input material: PBMCs or a T cell subset sorted from them (not recorded which). The receptor was isolated from a man aged 18 to 29 who had mild COVID-19 (a few samples of this study predate the infection). Cell type and time point are not known. This chain uses TRBV18 with TRBJ2-3; D unresolved. The DNA of the CDR3 is TGTGCCAGCTCACCACCGGTCCGCACAGATACGCAGTATTTT. As protein: CASSPPVRTDTQYF. Together with reference TRBV18 and TRBJ2-3, the CDR3 gives the full variable domain: NAGVMQNPRHLVRRRGQEARLRCSPMKGHSHVYWYRQLPEEGLKFMVYLQKENIIDESGMPKERFSAEFPKEGPSILRIQQVVRGDSAAYFCASSPPVRTDTQYFGPGTRLTVL.